These 30 T cell receptor beta chains share one sample of origin, sequenced in a study of blood T cell repertoires in COVID-19. Data came from immunoSEQ multiplex PCR; TCRdb stores just in-frame clones and leaves some out. The table records tens of thousands of clones, about 89% of them present only once. Sequencing was performed on peripheral blood. Every receptor here comes from a human donor in a cohort sampled during active COVID-19.

The table lists this clone with a few counts. This rearrangement joins TRBV6-2 or TRBV6-3 to TRBJ2-7; 12 nucleotides line up with TRBD2. Germline CDR1 is MNHEY and CDR2 is SVGEGT. This CDR3 is 18 amino acids long. V dropped 3 bases and J dropped 3; count of bases not matched to a gene: 12. The CDR3 spells CASSYQRGLAGTYYEQYF. The CDR3 bases are TGTGCCAGCAGTTATCAACGAGGACTAGCGGGGACCTACTACGAGCAGTACTTC.

The chain joins TRBV7-2 to TRBJ1-5; D is undetermined. Trimming shortened V by 1 base and J by 6 bases, and 4 bases separated the two germline ends. Per the germline V gene, CDR1 is SGHTA and CDR2 is FQGNSA. CDR3 size: 12 residues. In DNA, the CDR3 is TGTGCCAGCAGCTTAGGGAGTCAGCCCCAGCATTTT. Its translation is CASSLGSQPQHF.

The rearrangement joins TRBV7-2 to TRBJ2-3; 7 bases map to TRBD1. CDR3 length equals 14 residues. CDR1 is SGHTA, CDR2 FQGNSA, per germline. V shed 2 bases, J shed 7 bases, and the junction held 6 bases outside the gene matches. The CDR3 loop is CASSLLAGGNTQYF. The CDR3, as DNA: TGTGCCAGCAGCTTACTAGCAGGGGGAAATACGCAGTATTTT.

This clone appeared a single time. The V gene is TRBV5-1, the J gene TRBJ2-7; no clear D gene. This CDR3 region has 12 residues. V gave up 0 bases and J gave up 5 bases, with 6 bases separating them. Germline assignment: CDR1 SGHRS and CDR2 YFSETQ. The CDR3 coding sequence is TGCGCCAGCAGCTTGGTATCGGACGAGCAGTACTTC. It codes for CASSLVSDEQYF.

The CDR3 region has the DNA TGTGCCAGCAGCTTTGACTTAGGAAACACCATATATTTT. Translating it yields CASSFDLGNTIYF. This chain uses TRBV7-2 with TRBJ1-3; D remains unclear. The CDR3 runs to 13 residues. V shed 3 bases and J shed 4 bases, with 7 bases lying between them. From germline, CDR1 is SGHTA and CDR2 FQGNSA.

The chain has TRBV10-2 and TRBJ2-7; D ambiguous. Looked up from germline, CDR1 is WSHSY and CDR2 is SAAADI. V was cut by 7 bases and J by 6 bases, with 16 bases left in between. The CDR3 sequence is 13 residues long. The CDR3 spells CASTRSIRGEQYF. The CDR3 region has the DNA TGCGCCAGCACCCGATCTATACGCGGCGAGCAGTACTTC.

The chain carries TRBV19 and TRBJ1-1; 10 bases match TRBD1. The V segment lost 8 bases and the J segment 4 bases; nucleotides outside the gene matches: 7. CDR3 length equals 14 residues. Germline lookup yields CDR1 LNHDA and CDR2 SQIVND (reference sequence). CDR3 amino acids: CASYPGQGTTEAFF. The CDR3 DNA reads as TGTGCCAGTTACCCGGGACAGGGGACCACTGAAGCTTTCTTT.

CDR3 DNA: TGTGCCAGTTCGACAGGGGGAAACACCATATATTTT. Translated, it gives CASSTGGNTIYF. The V gene is TRBV10-3, the J gene TRBJ1-3; 7 bases align to TRBD1. The junction had 4 bases not matched to a gene; V was cut back by 10 bases and J by 4 bases. CDR1 is ENHRY and CDR2 is SYGVKD in the germline V gene. The CDR3 runs to 12 residues.

The chain links TRBV6-2 or TRBV6-3 to TRBJ1-1, with 8 bases that match TRBD1. With 6 bases clipped from V and 5 bases from J, the junction kept 2 bases outside the gene matches. This CDR3 is 12 amino acids long. Germline CDR1 reads MNHEY; CDR2 reads SVGEGT. CDR3 bases: TGTGCCAGCAGCCGACAGGGGACTGAAGCTTTCTTT. As protein: CASSRQGTEAFF.

This chain links TRBV7-9 with TRBJ2-5, with a weak D call TRBD1 (6 bases). The germline gives CDR1 SEHNR, CDR2 FQNEAQ (reference sequence). Trimming took off 3 bases at V and 2 bases at J, with 16 bases between the two ends. This CDR3 is built from 16 residues. In DNA form, the CDR3 reads TGTGCCAGCAGCTTTATTATTGGTAGGGGGCAAGAGACCCAGTACTTC. Amino acids: CASSFIIGRGQETQYF.

The chain has TRBV18 and TRBJ1-1; D remains ambiguous. The length of the CDR3 is 13 residues. Trimming stripped 4 bases from V and 1 base from J, with 7 bases between. CDR1 KGHSH and CDR2 LQKENI come from the germline V gene. CDR3: CASSQSGNTEAFF. In DNA form, the CDR3 reads TGTGCCAGCTCACAGTCGGGGAACACTGAAGCTTTCTTT.

The chain couples TRBV4-1 to TRBJ1-6; no clear D. Germline values: CDR1 MGHRA, CDR2 YSYEKL. Trimming stripped 3 bases from V and 4 bases from J, with 13 bases between. The CDR3 runs 16 residues. CDR3 in amino acids: CASSQAGPVYNSPLHF. The DNA for the CDR3 is TGCGCCAGCAGCCAGGCGGGTCCGGTGTATAATTCACCCCTCCACTTT.

This chain connects TRBV7-8 to TRBJ1-2, with D maybe TRBD1 (5 bases). Looked up from germline, CDR1 is SGHVS and CDR2 is FQNEAQ. Trimming cost V 3 bases and J 3 bases, with 8 bases left between them. CDR3 length: 13 amino acids. CDR3 coding DNA: TGTGCCAGCAGCTTGGGGCCGGACTATGGCTACACCTTC. Its protein product is CASSLGPDYGYTF.

The chain uses TRBV19 and TRBJ1-1; tentative D call: TRBD1 (6 bases). The CDR3 spans 14 residues. Germline V gene data show CDR1 as LNHDA and CDR2 as SQIVND (reference sequence). V was clipped by 4 bases and J by 5 bases, with 14 bases between them. CDR3 residues: CASSKVGGATEAFF. CDR3 in DNA: TGTGCCAGTAGTAAAGTAGGGGGGGCTACTGAAGCTTTCTTT.

This chain's CDR3 is CASATGASSPLHF. The CDR3, as DNA: TGTGCCAGCGCTACAGGGGCTTCTTCACCCCTCCACTTT. The rearrangement links TRBV3-1 (or the pseudogene TRBV3-2) to TRBJ1-6; 7 bases fit TRBD1. The CDR3 totals 13 residues. CDR1 and CDR2 from the germline V gene are LGHDT and YNNKEL (reference sequence). Trimming cost V 8 bases and J 9 bases; bases outside gene matches: 7.

V usage is TRBV5-5 and J usage is TRBJ1-2; D unclear. Germline loops: CDR1 SGHKS, CDR2 YYEKEE (reference sequence). The CDR3 covers 13 residues. V was trimmed by 2 bases and J by 5 bases, leaving 10 bases between them. CDR3 bases: TGTGCCAGCAGCTTACAAGACTTTTATGGCTACACCTTC. Translation: CASSLQDFYGYTF.

This clone occurred once. This sequence joins TRBV4-1 and TRBJ1-2; TRBD1 might be the D (5 bases). The CDR3 has 16 amino acids. CDR1 is MGHRA, CDR2 YSYEKL, per germline. Trimming took off 0 bases at V and 1 base at J, with 12 bases between the two ends. The CDR3: CASSQDRGTDNYGYTF. CDR3 sequence (DNA): TGCGCCAGCAGCCAAGATCGGGGGACGGATAACTATGGCTACACCTTC.

V gene TRBV19 combines with J gene TRBJ1-1; D perhaps matches TRBD1 (6 bases). V was shortened by 5 bases and J by 2 bases, with 15 bases between the two germline ends. The CDR3 spans 15 residues. The germline V gene has CDR1 LNHDA and CDR2 SQIVND (reference sequence). The CDR3 protein is CASSPRTELNTEAFF. DNA for the CDR3: TGTGCCAGTAGTCCGCGGACAGAGTTAAACACTGAAGCTTTCTTT. Full variable domain (missing parts from reference TRBV19 and TRBJ1-1): DGGITQSPKYLFRKEGQNVTLSCEQNLNHDAMYWYRQDPGQGLRLIYYSQIVNDFQKGDIAEGYSVSREKKESFPLTVTSAQKNPTAFYLCASSPRTELNTEAFFGQGTRLTVV.

The J gene is TRBJ1-5, the V gene TRBV19; no clear D gene. The CDR3 loop spans 15 amino acids. The V end was cut by 7 bases, the J end by 7 bases, with 20 bases between. Germline V CDR1 and CDR2: LNHDA, SQIVND (reference sequence). CDR3: CASTPIGLVNQPQHF. The CDR3, as DNA: TGTGCCAGTACTCCGATCGGGTTGGTCAACCAGCCCCAGCATTTT.

This chain joins TRBV4-3 and TRBJ2-7; 9 positions agree with TRBD1. The CDR3 totals 14 residues. The germline CDR1 and CDR2 sequences are LGHNA and YSLEER. Trimming took 5 bases from V and 4 from J; bases not matched to a gene: 6. The CDR3 nucleotides read TGCGCCAGCAGCTCTCGGACAGGGGTTTACGAGCAGTACTTC. It translates to CASSSRTGVYEQYF.

The genes are TRBV7-2 and TRBJ2-7, with D possibly TRBD2 on 6 matching bases. This CDR3 has 15 amino acids. Germline assignment: CDR1 SGHTA and CDR2 FQGNSA. Deletions cut 4 bases from V and 1 base from J, with 14 bases between. CDR3 bases: TGTGCCAGCAGCTCGGGGGTCCCCACTTCCTACGAGCAGTACTTC. Translating gives CASSSGVPTSYEQYF.

This sequence joins TRBV5-5 and TRBJ1-5, with TRBD1 matching over 7 bases. Unmatched junction bases numbered 4, after V lost 4 bases and J lost 0 bases. Germline loops: CDR1 SGHKS, CDR2 YYEKEE (reference sequence). The CDR3 covers 15 residues. In DNA form, the CDR3 reads TGTGCCAGCAGCCTGGACAGGTATAGCAATCAGCCCCAGCATTTT. Encoded protein: CASSLDRYSNQPQHF.

The V gene is TRBV6-1, the J gene TRBJ1-2; D not resolved. CDR1 is MNHNS and CDR2 is SASEGT in the germline V gene. The CDR3 is made up of 17 amino acids. The ends were cut back, 3 bases at V and 1 base at J, with 18 bases in the middle. The CDR3 reads CASSELAAAGSNYGYTF. CDR3 nucleotide sequence: TGTGCCAGCAGTGAGCTCGCCGCCGCGGGGAGTAACTATGGCTACACCTTC.

In its sample, this clone was seen once. This sequence joins TRBV7-6 and TRBJ2-7; D possibly corresponds to TRBD1 (6 bases). CDR3 size: 15 residues. Between the trimmed V and J ends, which lost 5 bases and 4 bases, there was a span of 18 bases. Germline CDR1 and CDR2: SGHVS and FNYEAQ. CDR3 protein: CASSKVVQGRYEQYF. The DNA for the CDR3 is TGTGCCAGCAGCAAAGTGGTACAGGGTCGGTACGAGCAGTACTTC.

The J gene is TRBJ1-2, the V gene TRBV5-5, with D tentatively TRBD1 (6 bases). V lost 2 bases and J 2 bases, leaving 10 bases between the germline ends. The CDR3 totals 14 residues. Germline assignment: CDR1 SGHKS and CDR2 YYEKEE (reference sequence). For the CDR3, the DNA is TGTGCCAGCAGCTTAAGAGACAGGAACTATGGCTACACCTTC. Residues: CASSLRDRNYGYTF.

The chain is built from TRBV5-8 and TRBJ2-7, with TRBD2 as a possible D gene (7 bases). V lost 3 bases, J lost 3 bases, and 13 bases lay in between. Germline V gene sequence: CDR1 SGHTS, CDR2 YDEGEE. This CDR3 is 14 amino acids long. CDR3 protein: CASSWGGGNYEQYF. The DNA for the CDR3 is TGTGCCAGCAGCTGGGGAGGGGGGAACTACGAGCAGTACTTC. The whole variable domain, filled in from reference TRBV5-8 and TRBJ2-7, reads EAGVTQSPTHLIKTRGQQATLRCSPISGHTSVYWYQQALGLGLQFLLWYDEGEERNRGNFPPRFSGRQFPNYSSELNVNALELEDSALYLCASSWGGGNYEQYFGPGTRLTVT.

The chain employs TRBV9 and TRBJ2-7; TRBD2 is a possible D gene (5 bases). The V and J ends lost 0 bases and 5 bases respectively, with 15 bases between them. This CDR3 comprises 15 residues. Germline V gene data show CDR1 as SGDLS and CDR2 as YYNGEE. The CDR3, as DNA: TGTGCCAGCAGCGTAGAAGGGAGAAGTAAGGACGAGCAGTACTTC. Translation gives CASSVEGRSKDEQYF.

The V gene is TRBV7-9, the J gene TRBJ2-7; D not resolved. Deletions cut 3 bases from V and 1 base from J, with 7 bases between. Germline V CDR1 and CDR2: SEHNR, FQNEAQ (reference sequence). The length of the CDR3 is 13 residues. CDR3 in amino acids: CASSFAASYEQYF. The CDR3 nucleotides are TGTGCCAGCAGCTTCGCCGCGTCCTACGAGCAGTACTTC.

This clone is a singleton in its sample. The chain is built from TRBV27 and TRBJ1-2; D remains ambiguous. The germline V gene encodes CDR1 MNHEY and CDR2 SMNVEV (reference sequence). Trimming left V 0 bases short and J 3 bases short, with 8 bases between. The CDR3 length is 14 residues. Here the CDR3 DNA reads TGTGCCAGCAGTTTATCCATGGCTCACTATGGCTACACCTTC. Its translation: CASSLSMAHYGYTF.

This rearrangement joins TRBV15 to TRBJ2-7; 7 nucleotides match TRBD1. CDR3 length: 13 residues. V shed 6 bases, J shed 7 bases, and the junction held 9 bases outside the gene matches. Germline CDR1 reads LNHNV; CDR2 reads YYDKDF (reference sequence). As DNA, the CDR3 is TGTGCCACCAGATTACAGGGGCAGCAGGAGCAGTACTTC. Protein product: CATRLQGQQEQYF.